The T cell receptor (beta chain) under discussion was sequenced for a study of cytomegalovirus exposure and HLA in healthy donors. At the level of the study: The study placed about 86% of its approximately 400 genotyped donors in the Caucasian-associated ancestry cluster. Whole-study results and caveats: The classifier reportedly diagnosed cytomegalovirus status with high sensitivity and specificity.

Details on this clone: The target antigen is unknown.

Germline V gene lookup returns CDR1 MNHNS and CDR2 SASEGT. The ends lost 0 bases at V and 8 bases at J; junction bases unmatched: 15. The CDR3 sequence is 17 residues long. The donors comprised healthy bone marrow donors. The study sampled nominally healthy donors, though unrecorded immune exposures were likely. The PCR ran on 60 Vbeta and 13 Jbeta primers. Here immunoSEQ multiplex PCR was the method, and the copy in TCRdb shows in-frame clones only, minus some. Here the sample spans fewer than 200,000 clones, roughly nine tenths being singletons. The sequenced sample consisted of PBMCs. The chain employs TRBV6-1 and TRBJ1-2; 7 bases map to TRBD1. The TCR comes from a boy aged 2 to 10 in good health and CMV-seronegative. DNA of the CDR3: TGTGCCAGCAGTGAAGCTCTGGTAGGGGGCGCCTGGGTCGGCTACACCTTC. Translating gives CASSEALVGGAWVGYTF.